This T cell receptor beta chain derives from a study of patients and donors after allogeneic stem cell transplantation. This CDR3 has 13 amino acids. The ends were cut back, 0 bases at V and 4 bases at J, with 6 bases in the middle. Looked up from germline, CDR1 is ENHRY and CDR2 is SYGVKD. TCRdb passed the RT-PCR reads through MiXCR, listing each CDR3 protein once. The data contain roughly 880,000 distinct CDR3 sequences, approximately 18% of them singletons. This rearrangement joins TRBV10-3 to TRBJ1-2; D is uncertain. Specimen: blood, either unsorted or a sorted T cell fraction (not recorded which). The source of this sequence is a human donor who was either an allogeneic HSCT recipient or a stem cell or donor lymphocyte infusion donor (not recorded which). It is not recorded whose cells these are; they may come from a transplant donor. The CDR3 DNA reads as TGTGCCATCAGTGAGTCTAGTAGCTATGGCTACACCTTC. Translated: CAISESSSYGYTF.